Here is one T cell receptor (beta chain) with its context. Its target is unknown. These data are taken from a study of shared clonotypes between healthy human individuals. Turning to the study itself: Donors were a couple of women and a few men aged 18 to 49. Study conclusions and caveats: The four-donor shared clonotypes exceeded non-shared clonotypes in generation probability, with non-shared ones scoring lower. Blood alone was sampled, and tissue repertoires likely differ.

Clones were read by immunoSEQ multiplex PCR, and TCRdb kept only the in-frame ones, dropping some. There are approximately 2,300,000 clones in the sample; about nine tenths occur only once, and approximately 0.39% lies in the top ten. Division of CD4+ cells produced a CD45RA+ naive subset and a CD45RA-negative memory subset. The CDR3 runs to 16 residues. V was pared by 2 bases and J by 2 bases, with 14 bases between. In germline, CDR1 is SGHTS, CDR2 YDEGEE. The chain carries TRBV5-8 and TRBJ1-5, with D perhaps matching TRBD1 (5 bases). The sequence was collected from a man aged 18 to 29 in good health. Some clones in this sample may be carry-over from other donors' samples. The sequencing sample was made of naive CD4+ T cells from PBMCs. The subset is: CD45RA+ positively selected. The CDR3 here is CASSLRGGVGNQPQHF. CDR3 DNA sequence: TGTGCCAGCAGCTTAAGGGGCGGGGTCGGCAATCAGCCCCAGCATTTT. The full variable domain, completed using reference TRBV5-8 and TRBJ1-5, is EAGVTQSPTHLIKTRGQQATLRCSPISGHTSVYWYQQALGLGLQFLLWYDEGEERNRGNFPPRFSGRQFPNYSSELNVNALELEDSALYLCASSLRGGVGNQPQHFGDGTRLSIL.